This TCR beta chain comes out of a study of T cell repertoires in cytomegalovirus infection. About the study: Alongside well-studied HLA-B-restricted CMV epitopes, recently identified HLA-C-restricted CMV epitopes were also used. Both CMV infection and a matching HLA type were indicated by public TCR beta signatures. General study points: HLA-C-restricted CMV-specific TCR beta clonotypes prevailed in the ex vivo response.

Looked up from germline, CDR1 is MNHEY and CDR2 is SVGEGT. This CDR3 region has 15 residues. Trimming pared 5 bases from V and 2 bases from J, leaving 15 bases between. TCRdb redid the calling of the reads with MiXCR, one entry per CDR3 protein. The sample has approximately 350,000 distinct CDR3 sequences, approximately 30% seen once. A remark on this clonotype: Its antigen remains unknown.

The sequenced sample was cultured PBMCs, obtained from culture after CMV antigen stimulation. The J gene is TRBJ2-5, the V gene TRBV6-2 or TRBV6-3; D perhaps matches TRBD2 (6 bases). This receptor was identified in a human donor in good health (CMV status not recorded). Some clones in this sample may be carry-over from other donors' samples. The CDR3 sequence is CASSGSGLSQETQYF. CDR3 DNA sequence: TGTGCCAGCAGTGGTTCCGGACTATCTCAAGAGACCCAGTACTTC.